This T cell receptor (beta chain) originates from a study of control samples from healthy donors and cancer patients. Using immunoSEQ multiplex PCR, the repertoire was profiled, and TCRdb retains in-frame clones only, with some absent. The profile shows about 410,000 clones, around nine tenths of them singletons. This clone was observed a single time. V was trimmed by 0 bases and J by 5 bases, leaving 4 bases between them. From germline, CDR1 is SGHTA and CDR2 FQGNSA. The CDR3 has 12 amino acids. The origin of this receptor is a man between 40 and 49 years old with head and neck cancer. Sequencing was performed on PBMCs. The chain has TRBV7-2 and TRBJ1-2; D remains ambiguous. The CDR3 here is CASSLAQYGYTF. In DNA form, the CDR3 reads TGTGCCAGCAGCTTAGCACAGTATGGCTACACCTTC.